The 15 T cell receptor beta chains listed next were all sequenced from one sample in a study of T cell repertoires in cytomegalovirus infection. MiXCR was run by TCRdb on the reads, yielding one entry per CDR3 protein. This table has about 360,000 distinct CDR3 sequences, around a sixth appearing once. Input material: PBMCs. These receptors were obtained from a human donor in good health (CMV status not recorded). Some clones in this sample may be carry-over from other donors' samples.

This clonotype was observed at least ten times. This sequence joins TRBV7-2 and TRBJ2-3, with unresolved D. Germline-derived CDR1 and CDR2 are SGHTA and FQGNSA. Between the trimmed V and J ends, which lost 2 bases and 0 bases, there was a span of 9 bases. The CDR3 extends over 15 amino acids. The chain's CDR3 is CASSLLGPSTDTQYF. The CDR3 nucleotides are TGTGCCAGCAGCTTATTGGGTCCTAGCACAGATACGCAGTATTTT.

This clonotype was counted only a few times. The V call is TRBV7-2, the J call TRBJ1-2; D remains ambiguous. The CDR3 covers 12 residues. CDR1 and CDR2 from the germline V gene are SGHTA and FQGNSA. The V and J ends lost 7 bases and 2 bases respectively, with 8 bases between them. Here the CDR3 reads CASTPSNYGYTF. The CDR3, as DNA: TGTGCCAGCACTCCTTCGAACTATGGCTACACCTTC.

V usage is TRBV19 and J usage is TRBJ1-5; TRBD1 is a possible D gene (5 bases). Germline V gene sequence: CDR1 LNHDA, CDR2 SQIVND (reference sequence). V lost 3 bases to trimming and J lost 0 bases, with 6 bases between them. The CDR3 contains 14 residues. The chain's CDR3 is CASSMGPSNQPQHF. The DNA for the CDR3 is TGTGCCAGTAGTATGGGACCTAGCAATCAGCCCCAGCATTTT.

This clonotype has at least ten counts. V and J are TRBV7-2 and TRBJ2-4; TRBD2 aligns across 7 bases. This CDR3 is built from 13 residues. Germline V gene lookup returns CDR1 SGHTA and CDR2 FQGNSA. The junction had 4 bases not matched to a gene; V was cut back by 5 bases and J by 6 bases. The CDR3 is CASSPQRGNIQYF. As DNA, the CDR3 is TGTGCCAGCAGCCCCCAGCGGGGAAACATTCAGTACTTC.

Only a few counts were recorded for this clonotype. CDR3 nucleotide sequence: TGTGCCAGCAGCTTAGATCCGCGACCCAGACTGTTTTTT. Translating it yields CASSLDPRPRLFF. This sequence joins TRBV7-4 and TRBJ1-4, with unresolved D. V gave up 1 base and J gave up 13 bases, with 13 bases separating them. CDR3 length equals 13 residues. Looked up from germline, CDR1 is SGHVT and CDR2 is SQSDAQ.

The rearrangement links TRBV20-1 to TRBJ1-2, with 7 positions matching TRBD1. Looked up from germline, CDR1 is DFQATT and CDR2 is SNEGSKA (reference sequence). This CDR3 has 12 amino acids. Trimming at V came to 6 bases and at J to 4 bases, leaving 5 bases not matched to a gene. The CDR3 region is CSAQGGLYGYTF. The CDR3 DNA is TGCAGTGCGCAGGGGGGACTCTATGGCTACACCTTC.

The sample holds a few counts of this clonotype. The V call is TRBV5-1, the J call TRBJ2-5; perhaps TRBD2 as D (6 bases). The length of the CDR3 is 13 residues. CDR1 and CDR2 from the germline V gene are SGHRS and YFSETQ. V was trimmed by 5 bases and J by 5 bases, leaving 13 bases between them. The CDR3 nucleotides are TGCGCCAGCAGTCGGGACTTATTTGAGACCCAGTACTTC. Translating it yields CASSRDLFETQYF.

V and J are TRBV10-3 and TRBJ1-1; 8 bases agree with TRBD1. Germline V lookup: CDR1 ENHRY, CDR2 SYGVKD. The ends lost 6 bases at V and 3 bases at J; junction bases unmatched: 6. CDR3 length: 14 amino acids. The CDR3 DNA follows: TGTGCCATCAGCCGACAGGGGCCGTACACTGAAGCTTTCTTT. Protein product: CAISRQGPYTEAFF.

Ten or more counts support this clonotype. This chain links TRBV7-9 with TRBJ2-7; unclear D gene. The CDR3 is 13 residues long. V was pared by 0 bases and J by 3 bases, with 6 bases between. The germline V gene has CDR1 SEHNR and CDR2 FQNEAQ (reference sequence). As DNA, the CDR3 is TGTGCCAGCAGCTTAGCGTGGAGCTACGAGCAGTACTTC. This codes for CASSLAWSYEQYF.

The rearrangement joins TRBV10-3 to TRBJ2-1; D is unclear. The CDR3 consists of 14 residues. V gave up 0 bases and J gave up 12 bases, with 15 bases separating them. Germline assignment: CDR1 ENHRY and CDR2 SYGVKD. This chain's CDR3 is CAISESGSAGSQFF. DNA for the CDR3: TGTGCCATCAGTGAGTCGGGTTCGGCAGGATCGCAGTTCTTC.

The chain combines TRBV2 with TRBJ2-7; possibly TRBD1 or TRBD2 for D (6 bases each). Trimming took off 8 bases at V and 0 bases at J, with 14 bases between the two ends. CDR3 length equals 14 residues. Germline V gene lookup returns CDR1 SNHLY and CDR2 FYNNEI. The CDR3 sequence is CASRYWGASYEQYF. The CDR3, as DNA: TGTGCCAGCCGGTATTGGGGGGCCTCCTACGAGCAGTACTTC.

V and J are TRBV6-6 and TRBJ1-3; D not certain. CDR1 and CDR2 from the germline V gene are MNHNY and SVGAGI (reference sequence). The CDR3 spans 16 residues. V was pared by 6 bases and J by 0 bases, with 15 bases between. CDR3 sequence: CASRTPIPASGNTIYF. In DNA, the CDR3 is TGTGCCAGCAGAACCCCGATTCCCGCCTCTGGAAACACCATATATTTT.

In its sample, this clonotype was seen many times. V and J are TRBV7-2 and TRBJ2-1; 10 bases match TRBD2. CDR3 length: 16 residues. Germline V CDR1 and CDR2: SGHTA, FQGNSA. Losses at the gene ends were 5 bases for V and 2 bases for J; bases not matched to a gene: 6. Here the CDR3 DNA reads TGTGCCAGCAGCCCATTAGCGGGAGGCCCCTACAATGAGCAGTTCTTC. Translated, it gives CASSPLAGGPYNEQFF.

A few counts support this clonotype. This chain links TRBV5-1 with TRBJ2-5; 13 bases match TRBD2. V gave up 3 bases and J gave up 5 bases; unmatched junction bases: 16. The CDR3 covers 19 residues. The V gene's germline CDR1 is SGHRS and CDR2 YFSETQ. CDR3 sequence reads: CASSSGLAGVELLGETQYF. In nucleotides, the CDR3 is TGCGCCAGCAGCTCTGGACTAGCGGGAGTGGAGCTCCTCGGGGAGACCCAGTACTTC.

The chain couples TRBV7-9 to TRBJ2-2; D may correspond to TRBD1 or TRBD2 (5 bases each). There are 13 residues in the CDR3. Trimming cost V 8 bases and J 4 bases, with 11 bases left between them. Per germline, CDR1 SEHNR and CDR2 FQNEAQ (reference sequence). CDR3 protein: CASLRDGTGELFF. CDR3 nucleotides: TGTGCCAGCCTTAGGGACGGCACCGGGGAGCTGTTTTTT. Full variable domain (missing parts from reference TRBV7-9 and TRBJ2-2): DTGVSQNPRHKITKRGQNVTFRCDPISEHNRLYWYRQTLGQGPEFLTYFQNEAQLEKSRLLSDRFSAERPKGSFSTLEIQRTEQGDSAMYLCASLRDGTGELFFGEGSRLTVL.